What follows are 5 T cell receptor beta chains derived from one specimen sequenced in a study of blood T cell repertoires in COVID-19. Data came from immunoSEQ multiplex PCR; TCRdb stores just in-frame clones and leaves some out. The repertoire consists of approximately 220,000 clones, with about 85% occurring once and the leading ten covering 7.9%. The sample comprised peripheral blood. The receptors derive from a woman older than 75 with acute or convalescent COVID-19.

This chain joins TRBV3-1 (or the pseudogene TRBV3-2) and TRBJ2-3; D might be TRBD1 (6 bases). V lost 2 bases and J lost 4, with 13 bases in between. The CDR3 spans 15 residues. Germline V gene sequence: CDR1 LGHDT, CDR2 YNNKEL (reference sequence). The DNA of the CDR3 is TGTGCCAGCAGCCAAAGAGGGGGTGGGTCAGATACGCAGTATTTT. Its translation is CASSQRGGGSDTQYF.

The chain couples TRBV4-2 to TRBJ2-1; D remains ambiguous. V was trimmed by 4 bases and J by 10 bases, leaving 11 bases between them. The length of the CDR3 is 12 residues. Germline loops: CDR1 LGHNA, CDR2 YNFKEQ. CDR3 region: CASSPNGWEQFF. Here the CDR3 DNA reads TGTGCCAGCAGCCCTAACGGGTGGGAGCAGTTCTTC.

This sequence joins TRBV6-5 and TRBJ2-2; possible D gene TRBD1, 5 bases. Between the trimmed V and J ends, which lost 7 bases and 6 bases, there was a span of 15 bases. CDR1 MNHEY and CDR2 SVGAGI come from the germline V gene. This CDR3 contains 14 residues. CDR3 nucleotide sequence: TGTGCCAGCATGACGGTAGGGGATGCCGGGGAGCTGTTTTTT. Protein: CASMTVGDAGELFF.

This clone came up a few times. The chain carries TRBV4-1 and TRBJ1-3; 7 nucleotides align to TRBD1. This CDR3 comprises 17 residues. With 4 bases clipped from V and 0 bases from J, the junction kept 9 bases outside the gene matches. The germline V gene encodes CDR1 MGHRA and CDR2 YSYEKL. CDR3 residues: CASSPIRQGSSGNTIYF. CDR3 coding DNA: TGCGCCAGCAGCCCAATCCGACAGGGATCCTCTGGAAACACCATATATTTT.

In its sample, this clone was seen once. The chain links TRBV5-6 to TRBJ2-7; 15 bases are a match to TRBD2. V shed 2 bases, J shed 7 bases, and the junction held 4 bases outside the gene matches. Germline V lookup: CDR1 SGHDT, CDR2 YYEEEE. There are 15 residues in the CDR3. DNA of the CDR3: TGTGCCAGCAGCTTTGGACTAGCGGGGGGGCGAGAGCAGTACTTC. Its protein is CASSFGLAGGREQYF.